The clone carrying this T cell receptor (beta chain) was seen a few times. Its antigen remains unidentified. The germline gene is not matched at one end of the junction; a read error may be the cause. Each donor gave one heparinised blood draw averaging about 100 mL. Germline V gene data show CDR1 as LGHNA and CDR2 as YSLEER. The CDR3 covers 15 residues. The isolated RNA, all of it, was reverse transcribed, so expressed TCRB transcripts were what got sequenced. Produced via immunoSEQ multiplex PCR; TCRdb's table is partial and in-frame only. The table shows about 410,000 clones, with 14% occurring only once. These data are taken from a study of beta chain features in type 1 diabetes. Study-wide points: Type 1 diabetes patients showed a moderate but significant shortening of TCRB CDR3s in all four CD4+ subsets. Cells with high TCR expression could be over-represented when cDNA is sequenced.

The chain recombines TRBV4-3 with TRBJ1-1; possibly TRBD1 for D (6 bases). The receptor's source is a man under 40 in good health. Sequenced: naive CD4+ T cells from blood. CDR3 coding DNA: TGCGCCAGCACCCAAGATAACAGGGCGTACACTGAAGCTTTCTTT. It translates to CASTQDNRAYTEAFF.